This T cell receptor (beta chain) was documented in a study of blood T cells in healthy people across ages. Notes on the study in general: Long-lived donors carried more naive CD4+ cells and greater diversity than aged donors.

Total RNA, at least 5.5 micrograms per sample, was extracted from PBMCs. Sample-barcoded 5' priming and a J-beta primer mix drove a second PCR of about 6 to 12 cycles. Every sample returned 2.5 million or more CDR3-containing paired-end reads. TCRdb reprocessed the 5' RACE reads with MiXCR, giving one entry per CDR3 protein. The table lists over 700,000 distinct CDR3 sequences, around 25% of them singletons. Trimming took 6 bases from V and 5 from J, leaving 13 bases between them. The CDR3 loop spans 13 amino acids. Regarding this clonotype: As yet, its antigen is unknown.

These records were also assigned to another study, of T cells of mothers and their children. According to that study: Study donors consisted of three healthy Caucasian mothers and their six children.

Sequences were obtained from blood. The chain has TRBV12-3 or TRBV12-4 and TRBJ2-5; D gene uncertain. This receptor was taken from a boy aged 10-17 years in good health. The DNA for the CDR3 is TGTGCCAGCAGGGCAGGCCTTCTTGAGACCCAGTACTTC. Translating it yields CASRAGLLETQYF.